The text below deals with one T cell receptor beta chain. This entry belongs to a study of blood T cell repertoires in COVID-19. Germline CDR1 SGHAT, CDR2 FQNNGV. The CDR3 is made up of 15 amino acids. V was shortened by 7 bases and J by 2 bases, with 18 bases between the two germline ends. Only in-frame clones appear in the TCRdb table, and some are missing; sequencing was by immunoSEQ multiplex PCR. The sample includes under 150,000 clones, about nine tenths seen only once; the top ten take 25% to 30%. The sequenced sample consisted of peripheral blood. The chain is built from TRBV11-2 and TRBJ2-7; D uncertain. This clonotype originated in a human donor in a cohort sampled during active COVID-19. Here the CDR3 reads CASTPEVASPYEQYF. The CDR3 nucleotides read TGTGCCAGCACGCCAGAGGTCGCCTCCCCCTACGAGCAGTACTTC.